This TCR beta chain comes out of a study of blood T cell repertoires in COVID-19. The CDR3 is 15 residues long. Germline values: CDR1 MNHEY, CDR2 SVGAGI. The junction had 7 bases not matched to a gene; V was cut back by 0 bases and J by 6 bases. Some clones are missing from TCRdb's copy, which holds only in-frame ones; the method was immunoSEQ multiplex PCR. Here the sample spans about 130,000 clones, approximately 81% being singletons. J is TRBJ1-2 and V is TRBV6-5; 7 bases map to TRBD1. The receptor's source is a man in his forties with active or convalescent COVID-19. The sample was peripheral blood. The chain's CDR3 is CASSYSLTGNNGYTF. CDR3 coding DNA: TGTGCCAGCAGTTACTCGCTGACAGGGAACAATGGCTACACCTTC.